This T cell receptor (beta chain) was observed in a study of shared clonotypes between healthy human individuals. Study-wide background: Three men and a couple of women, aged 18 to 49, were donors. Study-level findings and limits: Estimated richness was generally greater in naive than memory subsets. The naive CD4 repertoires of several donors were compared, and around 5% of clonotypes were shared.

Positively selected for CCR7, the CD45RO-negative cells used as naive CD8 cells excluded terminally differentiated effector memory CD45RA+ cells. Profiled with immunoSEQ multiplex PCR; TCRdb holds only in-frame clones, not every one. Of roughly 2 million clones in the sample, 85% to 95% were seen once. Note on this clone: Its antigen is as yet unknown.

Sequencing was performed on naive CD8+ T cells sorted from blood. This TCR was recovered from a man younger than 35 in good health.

CDR3 residues: CASSNLGVGQPQHF. Here the CDR3 DNA reads TGTGCCAGCAGTAACCTGGGGGTTGGTCAGCCCCAGCATTTT. The J gene is TRBJ1-5, the V gene TRBV2, with D possibly TRBD1 on 5 matching bases. Germline V gene sequence: CDR1 SNHLY, CDR2 FYNNEI. Trimming shortened V by 5 bases and J by 6 bases, and 14 bases separated the two germline ends. The CDR3 contains 14 residues.